Sequencing of this T cell receptor beta chain was carried out in a study of blood T cell repertoires in COVID-19. Libraries were prepared by immunoSEQ multiplex PCR; TCRdb keeps only in-frame clonotypes and omits some of them. The sample has roughly 190,000 clones; roughly 87% are singletons. The CDR3 length is 17 residues. Germline V gene sequence: CDR1 LNHNV, CDR2 YYDKDF (reference sequence). J gave up 2 bases and V 0 bases, and 8 bases lay outside the gene matches. Sequencing was done on a sample of PBMCs or T cells enriched from blood (not recorded which). The chain joins TRBV15 to TRBJ2-3; 7 nucleotides line up with TRBD1. This receptor was taken from a woman in her twenties or thirties who had recovered from COVID-19. The CDR3 sequence is CATSRDFRDSLTDTQYF. The CDR3, as DNA: TGTGCCACCAGCAGAGATTTCCGGGACAGCCTCACAGATACGCAGTATTTT.